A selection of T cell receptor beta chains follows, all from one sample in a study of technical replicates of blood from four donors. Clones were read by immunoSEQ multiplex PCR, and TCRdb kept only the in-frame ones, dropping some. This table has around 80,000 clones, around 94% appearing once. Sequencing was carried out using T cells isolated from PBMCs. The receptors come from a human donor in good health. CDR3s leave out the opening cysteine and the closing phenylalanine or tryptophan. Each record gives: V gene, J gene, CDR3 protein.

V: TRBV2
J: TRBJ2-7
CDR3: ASSEQVTYEQY

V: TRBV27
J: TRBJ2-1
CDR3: ASSSGREYNEQF

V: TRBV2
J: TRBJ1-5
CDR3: ASSAGNQPQH

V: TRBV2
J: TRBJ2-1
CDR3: ASSGDSAYNEQF

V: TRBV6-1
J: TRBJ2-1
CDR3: ASRSGTVSYNEQF

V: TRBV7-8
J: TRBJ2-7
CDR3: ASSLMTSTYEQY

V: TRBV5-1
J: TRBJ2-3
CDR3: ASSLAAADTQY

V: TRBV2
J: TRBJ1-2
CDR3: AGKEDRNNYGYT

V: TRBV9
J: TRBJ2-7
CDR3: ASSFGQGANEQY

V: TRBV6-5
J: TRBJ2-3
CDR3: ASSPLATSTDTQY

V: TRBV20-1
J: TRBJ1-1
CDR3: SVAIGQRAF

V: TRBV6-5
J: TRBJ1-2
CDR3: ASRSAGQGGYGYT

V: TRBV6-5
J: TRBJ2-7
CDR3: ASSSYSGRLAYEQY

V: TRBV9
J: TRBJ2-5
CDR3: ASSVELLGTGQETQY

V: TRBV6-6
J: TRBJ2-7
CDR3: ASSYSKGAEQY

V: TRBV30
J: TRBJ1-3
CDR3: AWSLQWSSGNTIY

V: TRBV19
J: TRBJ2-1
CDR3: ASTPQGFGEQF

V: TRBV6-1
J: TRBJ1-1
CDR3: ASRTENTEAF

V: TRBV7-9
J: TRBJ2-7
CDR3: ASSHRDIRTYEQY

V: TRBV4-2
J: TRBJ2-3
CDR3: ASSQESGNTQY

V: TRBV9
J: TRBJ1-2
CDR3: ASTDTGVGYT

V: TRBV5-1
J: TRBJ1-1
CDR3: ASSLGGPGSIEAF

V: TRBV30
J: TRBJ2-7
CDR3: AWGAGSYEQY

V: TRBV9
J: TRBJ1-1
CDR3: ASSSIGGRAF

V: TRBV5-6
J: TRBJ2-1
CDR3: ASSLAGLGDNEQF

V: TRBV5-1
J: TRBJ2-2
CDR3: ASSPRTSGVVNTGELF

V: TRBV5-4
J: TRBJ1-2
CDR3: ASETGGSYGYT

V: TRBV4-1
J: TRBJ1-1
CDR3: ASSQEAGQLNTEAF

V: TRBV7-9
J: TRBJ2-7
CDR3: ASSPIAGAHEQY

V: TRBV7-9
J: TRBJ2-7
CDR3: ASSKTSGSSEQY

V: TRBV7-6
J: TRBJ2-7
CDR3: ASSLEDYRAYEQY

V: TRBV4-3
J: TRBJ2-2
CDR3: ASSPGPTSGNTGELF

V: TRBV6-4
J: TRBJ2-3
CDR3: ASSEQAADTQY

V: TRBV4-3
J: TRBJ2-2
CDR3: ASSQEGTSETGELF

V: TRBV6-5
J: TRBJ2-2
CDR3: ASSYSTTMNTGELF

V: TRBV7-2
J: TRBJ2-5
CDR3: ASSIDSNQETQY

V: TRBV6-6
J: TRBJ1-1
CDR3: ASSTPGNTEAF

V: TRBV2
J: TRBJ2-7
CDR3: ASTTEVSYEQY

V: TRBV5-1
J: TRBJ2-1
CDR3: ASSLILAGGQLTEQF

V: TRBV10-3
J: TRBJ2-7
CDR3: AISESLAGATREQY

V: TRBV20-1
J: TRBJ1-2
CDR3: SASMRDGYT

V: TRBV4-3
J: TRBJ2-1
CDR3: ASSQEGTGTYEQF

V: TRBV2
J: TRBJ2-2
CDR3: ASSGPGTGYTGELF

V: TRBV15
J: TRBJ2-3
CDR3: ATSSAPEADTQY

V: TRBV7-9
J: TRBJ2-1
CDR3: ASTLFYRVSSYNEQF

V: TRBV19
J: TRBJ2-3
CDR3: ASSIVSSGGLTDTQY

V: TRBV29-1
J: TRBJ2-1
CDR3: SVLAGAWYEQF

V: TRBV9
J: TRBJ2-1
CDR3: ASSVEGLYNEQF

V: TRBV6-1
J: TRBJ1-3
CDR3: ASSEVAGSGNTIY

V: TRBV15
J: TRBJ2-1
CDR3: ATSKGSGLAIYNEQF

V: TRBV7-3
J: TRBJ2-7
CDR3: ASSPGGGTYEQY

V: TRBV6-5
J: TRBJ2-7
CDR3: ASSYEGLVYEQY

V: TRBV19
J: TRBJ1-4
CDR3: ASHWTGANEKLF

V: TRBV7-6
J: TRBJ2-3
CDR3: ASSLVGGRLDTQY

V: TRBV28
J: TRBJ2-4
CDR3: ASSFNMGHIQY

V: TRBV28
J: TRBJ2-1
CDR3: ASSGHLLSQF